This T cell receptor (beta chain) appears in the sequencing data of a study of blood T cell repertoires in COVID-19. The wider study: PBMCs, B-cell-depleted T cells, or T cells were the source of the cDNA or gDNA that made up the material.

In germline, CDR1 is MNHEY, CDR2 SVGAGI. The trim removed 0 bases at V and 10 bases at J, leaving 2 bases unmatched. The CDR3 contains 12 residues. This table comes from immunoSEQ multiplex PCR, and its TCRdb copy is limited to in-frame clones, with some not included. This sample has 40,000 to 55,000 clones, with about 82% found just once. The receptor comes from a human donor in a cohort sampled during active COVID-19. Sample: peripheral blood. V usage is TRBV6-5 and J usage is TRBJ1-2; 7 bases fit TRBD1. DNA for the CDR3: TGTGCCAGCAGTTACTCAGGACAGGACTACACCTTC. It encodes CASSYSGQDYTF.